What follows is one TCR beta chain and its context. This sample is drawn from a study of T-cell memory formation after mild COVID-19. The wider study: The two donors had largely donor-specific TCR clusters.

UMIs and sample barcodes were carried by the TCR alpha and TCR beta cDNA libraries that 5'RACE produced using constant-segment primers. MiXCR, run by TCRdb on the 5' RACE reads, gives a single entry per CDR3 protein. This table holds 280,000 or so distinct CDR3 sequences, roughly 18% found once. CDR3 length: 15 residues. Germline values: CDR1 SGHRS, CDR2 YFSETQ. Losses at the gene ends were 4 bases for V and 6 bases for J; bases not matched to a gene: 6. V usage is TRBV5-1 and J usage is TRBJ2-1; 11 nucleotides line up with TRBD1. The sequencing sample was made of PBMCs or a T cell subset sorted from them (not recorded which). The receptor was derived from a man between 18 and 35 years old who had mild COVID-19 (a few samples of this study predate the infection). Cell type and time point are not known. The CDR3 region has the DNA TGCGCCAGCAGCAACCGGGACAGGGGGGGCAATGAGCAGTTCTTC. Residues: CASSNRDRGGNEQFF.